The 22 T cell receptor beta chains presented below share a single source sample, sequenced in a study of cytomegalovirus exposure and HLA in healthy donors. The PCR employed 60 Vbeta primers together with 13 Jbeta primers. Measured with immunoSEQ multiplex PCR; TCRdb has only the in-frame clones, and not every one. The top ten clones hold about 4% of a sample with under 150,000 clones, 80% of them seen once. Source material: PBMCs. All receptors derive from a middle-aged woman in good health and CMV-seronegative.

CDR3 loop: CASSLLAGGLYNEQFF. CDR3 DNA sequence: TGTGCCAGCAGCTTGTTAGCGGGGGGCCTCTACAATGAGCAGTTCTTC. This chain connects TRBV5-4 to TRBJ2-1; 10 nucleotides agree with TRBD2. Losses at the gene ends were 1 base for V and 3 bases for J; bases not matched to a gene: 4. There are 16 residues in the CDR3. Germline V gene lookup returns CDR1 SGHNT and CDR2 YYREEE (reference sequence).

This chain joins TRBV5-1 and TRBJ1-4; 7 nucleotides line up with TRBD1. CDR3 length: 14 residues. Per the germline V gene, CDR1 is SGHRS and CDR2 is YFSETQ. With V trimmed by 5 bases and J by 8 bases, 9 bases remained unmatched. The CDR3 region has the DNA TGCGCCAGCAGGGGGGACAGAGCGAGCGAAAAACTGTTTTTT. It codes for CASRGDRASEKLFF. Looking up the rest from reference TRBV5-1 and TRBJ1-4 gives the full variable domain: KAGVTQTPRYLIKTRGQQVTLSCSPISGHRSVSWYQQTPGQGLQFLFEYFSETQRNKGNFPGRFSGRQFSNSRSEMNVSTLELGDSALYLCASRGDRASEKLFFGSGTQLSVL.

This chain links TRBV28 with TRBJ2-7; D is unresolved. CDR3 length equals 12 residues. V was trimmed by 3 bases and J by 4 bases, leaving 7 bases between them. Germline CDR1 reads MDHEN; CDR2 reads SYDVKM. This CDR3 reads CASSFPEYEQYF. The CDR3 nucleotides are TGTGCCAGCAGTTTCCCGGAGTACGAGCAGTACTTC.

The J gene is TRBJ2-2, the V gene TRBV5-6; 8 bases are a match to TRBD1. CDR1 is SGHDT, CDR2 YYEEEE, per germline. V shed 2 bases and J 4 bases; nucleotides not matched to a gene: 7. The CDR3 length is 16 residues. The CDR3 loop is CASSFGTGLITGELFF. CDR3 nucleotides: TGTGCCAGCAGCTTCGGGACAGGACTTATCACCGGGGAGCTGTTTTTT. Full variable domain (remainder filled in from reference TRBV5-6 and TRBJ2-2): DAGVTQSPTHLIKTRGQQVTLRCSPKSGHDTVSWYQQALGQGPQFIFQYYEEEERQRGNFPDRFSGHQFPNYSSELNVNALLLGDSALYLCASSFGTGLITGELFFGEGSRLTVL.

The rearrangement links TRBV19 to TRBJ2-1, with 7 positions matching TRBD1. Trimming at V came to 7 bases and at J to 9 bases, leaving 9 bases not matched to a gene. The CDR3 loop spans 13 amino acids. Germline CDR1 LNHDA, CDR2 SQIVND (reference sequence). Written as DNA, the CDR3 is TGTGCCAGTACTGGGACAGTAGTTGGTGAGCAGTTCTTC. Translation gives CASTGTVVGEQFF.

The rearrangement links TRBV4-3 to TRBJ1-1; D perhaps matches TRBD1 (6 bases). The CDR3 consists of 14 residues. Germline CDR1 and CDR2: LGHNA and YSLEER. The V end was cut by 4 bases, the J end by 7 bases, with 16 bases between. The CDR3 is CASSPQVGTLEAFF. In DNA, the CDR3 is TGCGCCAGCAGCCCCCAAGTAGGGACACTTGAAGCTTTCTTT.

This clone was picked up a small number of times. The chain carries TRBV15 and TRBJ2-5, with TRBD1 as a possible D gene (5 bases). Germline CDR1 is LNHNV and CDR2 is YYDKDF (reference sequence). V dropped 4 bases and J dropped 5 bases, with 17 bases sitting between them. This CDR3 has 15 amino acids. CDR3 sequence reads: CATSTAQGVEETQYF. CDR3 sequence (DNA): TGTGCCACCAGCACCGCCCAAGGGGTCGAGGAGACCCAGTACTTC.

The rearrangement uses TRBV9 and TRBJ2-7; D may be TRBD1 (6 bases). This CDR3 spans 15 amino acids. Trimming left V 4 bases short and J 3 bases short, with 17 bases between. Germline V gene sequence: CDR1 SGDLS, CDR2 YYNGEE. As DNA, the CDR3 is TGTGCCAGCAGCCCTTCCCCCACAGGGAGCTACGAGCAGTACTTC. It is translated as CASSPSPTGSYEQYF.

This chain connects TRBV27 to TRBJ2-2, with a possible D match to TRBD1 (6 bases). The CDR3 totals 14 residues. V was pared by 2 bases and J by 5 bases, with 9 bases between. Looked up from germline, CDR1 is MNHEY and CDR2 is SMNVEV (reference sequence). The chain's CDR3 is CASSLGRGTGELFF. In DNA form, the CDR3 reads TGTGCCAGCAGTTTAGGAAGGGGGACCGGGGAGCTGTTTTTT.

J is TRBJ1-1 and V is TRBV5-1, with D perhaps matching TRBD1 (5 bases). V lost 7 bases and J lost 3, with 22 bases in between. CDR1 and CDR2 from the germline V gene are SGHRS and YFSETQ. There are 16 residues in the CDR3. The CDR3 nucleotides read TGCGCCAGCCAGCCAGTTCCCCCCGACAGACACACTGAAGCTTTCTTT. It yields the protein CASQPVPPDRHTEAFF.

The rearrangement links TRBV10-3 to TRBJ2-5, with TRBD2 as a possible D gene (6 bases). Germline CDR1 reads ENHRY; CDR2 reads SYGVKD. The V end lost 2 bases, the J end lost 5 bases, and 15 bases lay between the germline ends. The CDR3 spans 15 residues. CDR3 sequence reads: CAISEAGPGEETQYF. The CDR3 DNA follows: TGTGCCATCAGTGAGGCGGGACCCGGGGAGGAGACCCAGTACTTC.

The chain's CDR3 is CASSVAGGREQYF. The CDR3 coding sequence is TGTGCCAGCAGTGTGGCAGGGGGGAGGGAGCAGTACTTC. The chain carries TRBV2 and TRBJ2-7; perhaps TRBD1 as D (7 bases). This CDR3 has 13 residues. The germline CDR1 and CDR2 sequences are SNHLY and FYNNEI. Between the trimmed V and J ends, which lost 4 bases and 7 bases, there was a span of 14 bases.

This clone was detected only a few times. In nucleotides, the CDR3 is TGTGCCAGCAGTTACTCACCAACAGGGGCCTCCTACGAGCAGTACTTC. Amino acid sequence: CASSYSPTGASYEQYF. This rearrangement joins TRBV6-5 to TRBJ2-7, with 7 bases that match TRBD1. V was pared by 0 bases and J by 0 bases, with 5 bases of the junction left unmatched. The CDR3 length is 16 residues. Germline V gene sequence: CDR1 MNHEY, CDR2 SVGAGI.

The chain carries TRBV11-1 and TRBJ2-5, with 8 nucleotides matching TRBD2. After removal of 3 bases from V and 0 bases from J, the junction contained 6 bases not matched to a gene. The CDR3 contains 16 residues. Germline lookup yields CDR1 SGHAT and CDR2 FQDESV (reference sequence). The CDR3: CASSFLAGTYQETQYF. The DNA for the CDR3 is TGTGCCAGCAGCTTCTTAGCGGGGACCTACCAAGAGACCCAGTACTTC.

The genes are TRBV7-2 and TRBJ1-1, with 8 bases fitting TRBD1. CDR1 is SGHTA, CDR2 FQGNSA, per germline. CDR3 length: 15 residues. Trimming removed 1 base from V and 1 base from J; junction bases left unmatched: 2. The CDR3, as DNA: TGTGCCAGCAGCTTAGATCAGGGGGCGAACACTGAAGCTTTCTTT. As protein: CASSLDQGANTEAFF.

The rearrangement uses TRBV19 and TRBJ1-4; 7 bases are shared with TRBD1. This CDR3 contains 14 residues. Losses at the gene ends were 5 bases for V and 6 bases for J; bases not matched to a gene: 6. Germline V gene lookup returns CDR1 LNHDA and CDR2 SQIVND (reference sequence). The CDR3, as DNA: TGTGCCAGTAGTTCCCGACAGGGAGATGAAAAACTGTTTTTT. Translating it yields CASSSRQGDEKLFF. The full variable domain, rest sourced from reference TRBV19 and TRBJ1-4, is DGGITQSPKYLFRKEGQNVTLSCEQNLNHDAMYWYRQDPGQGLRLIYYSQIVNDFQKGDIAEGYSVSREKKESFPLTVTSAQKNPTAFYLCASSSRQGDEKLFFGSGTQLSVL.

The V gene is TRBV4-3, the J gene TRBJ1-1; D possibly corresponds to TRBD1 (6 bases). The CDR3 has 15 amino acids. Between the trimmed V and J ends, which lost 3 bases and 4 bases, there was a span of 15 bases. Germline CDR1 is LGHNA and CDR2 is YSLEER. The CDR3, as DNA: TGCGCCAGCAGCCAGGGTTACGCAGGGGTCACTGAAGCTTTCTTT. Its translation is CASSQGYAGVTEAFF.

The chain combines TRBV28 with TRBJ2-7; TRBD2 matches 7 bases. V lost 6 bases to trimming and J lost 3 bases; unmatched junction nucleotides: 11. Germline CDR1 reads MDHEN; CDR2 reads SYDVKM. This CDR3 region has 15 residues. The CDR3 loop reads CASRGSGIGNYEQYF. The CDR3 DNA reads TGTGCCAGCAGGGGGAGCGGGATTGGCAACTACGAGCAGTACTTC.

The chain carries TRBV5-1 and TRBJ2-1; D possibly corresponds to TRBD1 (6 bases). This CDR3 region has 14 residues. The germline V gene encodes CDR1 SGHRS and CDR2 YFSETQ. Trimming shortened V by 3 bases and J by 8 bases, and 15 bases separated the two germline ends. This CDR3 reads CASSWTANLDEQFF. DNA of the CDR3: TGCGCCAGCAGCTGGACAGCGAACCTCGATGAGCAGTTCTTC. Full variable domain (outside the CDR3, taken from reference TRBV5-1 and TRBJ2-1): KAGVTQTPRYLIKTRGQQVTLSCSPISGHRSVSWYQQTPGQGLQFLFEYFSETQRNKGNFPGRFSGRQFSNSRSEMNVSTLELGDSALYLCASSWTANLDEQFFGPGTRLTVL.

The V and J genes are TRBV10-3 and TRBJ2-3; 7 nucleotides align to TRBD2. The ends lost 4 bases at V and 6 bases at J; junction bases unmatched: 7. Germline values: CDR1 ENHRY, CDR2 SYGVKD. The CDR3 is made up of 14 amino acids. The CDR3 region is CAISAGLGGDTQYF. For the CDR3, the DNA is TGTGCCATCAGTGCCGGGCTGGGAGGGGATACGCAGTATTTT.

The chain links TRBV5-6 to TRBJ1-5; 8 bases fit TRBD1. The junction had 20 bases not matched to a gene; V was cut back by 3 bases and J by 6 bases. CDR1 and CDR2 from the germline V gene are SGHDT and YYEEEE. The CDR3 runs 19 residues. CDR3 sequence (DNA): TGTGCCAGCAGCTCGAGACACGGACAGGGAGGGTCCCGTGGTCAGCCCCAGCATTTT. Residues: CASSSRHGQGGSRGQPQHF. Variable domain in full (rest from reference TRBV5-6 and TRBJ1-5): DAGVTQSPTHLIKTRGQQVTLRCSPKSGHDTVSWYQQALGQGPQFIFQYYEEEERQRGNFPDRFSGHQFPNYSSELNVNALLLGDSALYLCASSSRHGQGGSRGQPQHFGDGTRLSIL.

This clone was counted a single time. The V gene is TRBV7-9, the J gene TRBJ2-3; no clear D gene. Germline lookup yields CDR1 SEHNR and CDR2 FQNEAQ (reference sequence). This CDR3 spans 13 amino acids. Trimming left V 5 bases short and J 4 bases short, with 10 bases between. The CDR3, as DNA: TGTGCCAGCAGCGAAATCGGGTCAGATACGCAGTATTTT. Its protein product is CASSEIGSDTQYF.